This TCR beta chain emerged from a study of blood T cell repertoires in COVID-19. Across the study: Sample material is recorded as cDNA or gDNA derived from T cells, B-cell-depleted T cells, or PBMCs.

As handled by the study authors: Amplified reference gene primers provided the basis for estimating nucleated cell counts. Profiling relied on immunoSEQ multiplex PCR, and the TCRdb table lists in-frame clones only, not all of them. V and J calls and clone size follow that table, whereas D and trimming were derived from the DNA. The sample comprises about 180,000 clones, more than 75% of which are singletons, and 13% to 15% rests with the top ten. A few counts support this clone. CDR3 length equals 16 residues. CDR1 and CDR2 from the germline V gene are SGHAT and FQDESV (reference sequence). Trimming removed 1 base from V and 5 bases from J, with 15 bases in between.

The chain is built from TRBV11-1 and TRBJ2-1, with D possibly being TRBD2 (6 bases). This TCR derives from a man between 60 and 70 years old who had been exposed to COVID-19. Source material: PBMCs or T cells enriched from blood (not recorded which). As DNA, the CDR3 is TGTGCCAGCAGCTTAGACCCGGGGCGGGGACACAATGAGCAGTTCTTC. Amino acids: CASSLDPGRGHNEQFF.